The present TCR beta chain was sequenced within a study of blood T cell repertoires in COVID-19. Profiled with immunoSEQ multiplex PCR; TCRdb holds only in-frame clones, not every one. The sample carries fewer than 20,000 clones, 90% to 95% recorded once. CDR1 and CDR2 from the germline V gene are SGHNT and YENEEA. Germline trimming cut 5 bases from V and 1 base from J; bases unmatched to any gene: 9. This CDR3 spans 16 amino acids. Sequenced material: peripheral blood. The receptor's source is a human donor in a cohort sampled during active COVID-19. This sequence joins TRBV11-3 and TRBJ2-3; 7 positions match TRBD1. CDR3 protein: CASSLVAGGGTDTQYF. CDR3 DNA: TGTGCCAGCAGCCTCGTGGCAGGGGGAGGCACAGATACGCAGTATTTT.